The sequence of this T cell receptor (beta chain) was determined in a study of CXCR3-negative and CXCR3-positive naive CD8 T cells. Study-level results: Naive CXCR3-negative cells resembled naive CXCR3-positive cells in TRBV-TRBJ usage; memory cells differed. With surface CD5 comparable between naive subsets, TCR strength was estimated using properties derived from the TRB CDR3. The study found more hydrophobic TRB CDR3s in CXCR3-positive naive cells than in CXCR3-negative naive cells.

Via 5' RACE with UMI labels, TRB cDNA libraries were prepared. TCRdb re-called the 5' RACE reads and shows each CDR3 protein once, DNA omitted. The sample totals some 68,000 distinct CDR3 sequences. In regard to this clonotype: What it binds is not known.

Source material: naive CXCR3+ CD8+ T cells from blood. This sample's subset: CD45RO-CCR7+CD27+CD95- naive CD8+ T cells expressing CXCR3 (TNR3+). The source is a human donor in good health. Some clones in this sample may be carry-over from other donors' samples.

The CDR3: CASSPLSGRFNEQFF. V usage is TRBV12-3 or TRBV12-4 and J usage is TRBJ2-1; TCRdb outputs TRBD2, but without DNA this stays unchecked. The CDR3 consists of 15 residues.